The 20 T cell receptor beta chains below were found in one sample sequenced in a study of T cell repertoires in ileal Crohn's disease. The table came from immunoSEQ multiplex PCR; TCRdb's copy has only in-frame clones and leaves some out. The table has thousands of clones, about 85% seen once; the top ten hold over 15%. Input material: ileal tissue. These receptor sequences come from an adult with Crohn's disease.

The chain links TRBV6-6 to TRBJ1-1; D is unresolved. The V gene's germline CDR1 is MNHNY and CDR2 SVGAGI (reference sequence). Trimming stripped 7 bases from V and 4 bases from J, with 10 bases between. The CDR3 loop spans 12 amino acids. The CDR3, as DNA: TGTGCCAGCACCTACGGGAGCACTGAAGCTTTCTTT. As protein: CASTYGSTEAFF.

This chain uses TRBV7-8 with TRBJ2-2, with D unclear. Deletions cut 1 base from V and 0 bases from J, with 9 bases between. CDR1 is SGHVS and CDR2 is FQNEAQ in the germline V gene. This CDR3 has 16 amino acids. The CDR3 reads CASSLVAGSNTGELFF. The CDR3 DNA is TGTGCCAGCAGCTTAGTCGCAGGTTCGAACACCGGGGAGCTGTTTTTT.

The CDR3 protein is CAWTPGPGGGYTF. CDR3 sequence (DNA): TGTGCCTGGACCCCGGGACCGGGAGGGGGCTACACCTTC. The V gene is TRBV30, the J gene TRBJ1-2, with D possibly being TRBD1 (5 bases). Trimming took 4 bases from V and 8 from J, leaving 17 bases between them. The CDR3 covers 13 residues. The V gene's germline CDR1 is GTSNPN and CDR2 SVGIG (reference sequence).

This chain connects TRBV7-3 to TRBJ2-3, with D maybe TRBD2 (5 bases). Trimming left V 1 base short and J 0 bases short, with 5 bases between. The germline gives CDR1 SGHTA, CDR2 FQGTGA. The CDR3 sequence is 14 residues long. The CDR3: CASSLRGSTDTQYF. CDR3 nucleotide sequence: TGTGCCAGCAGCTTAAGAGGGAGCACAGATACGCAGTATTTT.

CDR3 in DNA: TGCGCCAGCAGCCAAGTTGGGACTCGGGGTATGAACACTGAAGCTTTCTTT. Protein product: CASSQVGTRGMNTEAFF. The V and J genes are TRBV4-1 and TRBJ1-1; weak D call: TRBD1 (5 bases). Trimming took 1 base from V and 0 from J, leaving 15 bases between them. Germline CDR1 and CDR2: MGHRA and YSYEKL. CDR3 length: 17 amino acids.

The chain combines TRBV19 with TRBJ2-7; 10 bases are shared with TRBD2. The CDR3 totals 15 residues. Trimming cost V 8 bases and J 1 base; bases outside gene matches: 8. CDR1 LNHDA and CDR2 SQIVND come from the germline V gene (reference sequence). CDR3 in DNA: TGTGCCAGTTCTGAAGCTAGCGGGGGTTCCTACGAGCAGTACTTC. Residues: CASSEASGGSYEQYF.

The rearrangement links TRBV2 to TRBJ2-5, with TRBD2 matching over 7 bases. Germline trimming cut 5 bases from V and 4 bases from J; bases unmatched to any gene: 7. Germline CDR1 and CDR2: SNHLY and FYNNEI. The CDR3 totals 14 residues. The CDR3 DNA follows: TGTGCCAGCAGTTCGGGAGGTGAAAGAGAGACCCAGTACTTC. Protein: CASSSGGERETQYF.

This chain connects TRBV5-1 to TRBJ2-7, with 10 bases aligning to TRBD2. V lost 2 bases, J lost 7 bases, and 6 bases stayed unmatched. Germline V gene lookup returns CDR1 SGHRS and CDR2 YFSETQ. CDR3 size: 14 residues. CDR3 nucleotide sequence: TGCGCCAGCAGCTTCACAGCGGGAGGGTGGGAGCAGTACTTC. Protein sequence: CASSFTAGGWEQYF.

Judged by abundance, this clone is medium-sized. The chain couples TRBV5-4 to TRBJ1-2, with TRBD1 identical over 7 bases. V lost 4 bases and J lost 7; bases outside the gene matches: 16. The germline gives CDR1 SGHNT, CDR2 YYREEE (reference sequence). The CDR3 sequence is 16 residues long. This chain's CDR3 is CASSRAGTVPGIGYTF. Written as DNA, the CDR3 is TGTGCCAGCAGCCGAGCAGGGACAGTCCCCGGGATTGGCTACACCTTC.

The rearrangement uses TRBV7-3 and TRBJ2-3; maybe TRBD2 (6 bases). The germline V gene has CDR1 SGHTA and CDR2 FQGTGA. Trimming took off 8 bases at V and 1 base at J, with 16 bases between the two ends. CDR3 length: 15 amino acids. CDR3 loop: CASSPVRGGTDTQYF. CDR3 DNA: TGTGCCAGCTCCCCCGTGCGCGGGGGCACAGATACGCAGTATTTT.

The chain links TRBV10-3 to TRBJ2-7, with 9 bases lining up with TRBD2. CDR1 ENHRY and CDR2 SYGVKD come from the germline V gene. The CDR3 runs to 16 residues. V trimming: 0 bases; J trimming: 4 bases; junction bases outside the gene matches: 7. CDR3 sequence (DNA): TGTGCCATCAGTGAGTCAGGCGGGAGGGCATGGTACGAGCAGTACTTC. This sequence encodes CAISESGGRAWYEQYF.

This clone was detected only a few times. The rearrangement links TRBV10-3 to TRBJ1-3; tentatively, D is TRBD1 (6 bases). Germline CDR1 is ENHRY and CDR2 is SYGVKD. This CDR3 comprises 15 residues. Trimming took off 6 bases at V and 0 bases at J, with 12 bases between the two ends. CDR3 DNA: TGTGCCATCAGCCAGGACAGAGCCTCTGGAAACACCATATATTTT. Translating gives CAISQDRASGNTIYF.

The chain has TRBV2 and TRBJ1-2; 8 positions match TRBD1. The CDR3 contains 17 residues. Germline CDR1 is SNHLY and CDR2 is FYNNEI. V was pared by 7 bases and J by 7 bases, with 20 bases of the junction left unmatched. The CDR3 spells CASTLPSSGGDKGGYTF. The CDR3 DNA sequence: TGTGCCAGCACTCTCCCTTCGTCAGGGGGCGATAAGGGTGGCTACACCTTC.

This chain joins TRBV4-1 and TRBJ2-1, with a possible D match to TRBD1 (6 bases). CDR3 length: 15 amino acids. The germline CDR1 and CDR2 sequences are MGHRA and YSYEKL. Between the trimmed V and J ends, which lost 3 bases and 0 bases, there was a span of 9 bases. The CDR3 nucleotides are TGCGCCAGCAGCCATCCGGGACACTCCTACAATGAGCAGTTCTTC. Protein: CASSHPGHSYNEQFF.

The chain joins TRBV19 to TRBJ2-1, with 12 positions matching TRBD1. With V trimmed by 6 bases and J by 7 bases, 10 bases remained unmatched. Germline lookup yields CDR1 LNHDA and CDR2 SQIVND (reference sequence). This CDR3 has 16 amino acids. CDR3 coding DNA: TGTGCCAGTAGCGTACCGGGACAGGGGGCACGGAATGAGCAGTTCTTC. This gives the protein CASSVPGQGARNEQFF.

This chain uses TRBV2 with TRBJ2-1; possibly TRBD2 for D (6 bases). The CDR3 is 12 amino acids. The V gene's germline CDR1 is SNHLY and CDR2 FYNNEI. The V and J ends lost 10 bases and 7 bases respectively, with 14 bases between them. The CDR3 region has the DNA TGTGCCACCCGGTTGGCGGGAAATGAGCAGTTCTTC. The encoded protein is CATRLAGNEQFF.

This rearrangement joins TRBV9 to TRBJ2-5; a weak D match, TRBD1 (5 bases). V was cut by 0 bases and J by 1 base, with 7 bases left in between. Germline CDR1 reads SGDLS; CDR2 reads YYNGEE. The CDR3 has 14 amino acids. The CDR3 protein is CASSVGQPQETQYF. The CDR3 nucleotides are TGTGCCAGCAGCGTAGGACAGCCCCAAGAGACCCAGTACTTC.

This chain links TRBV7-2 with TRBJ1-4; TRBD1 is a possible D gene (6 bases). CDR1 SGHTA and CDR2 FQGNSA come from the germline V gene. The CDR3 spans 12 residues. The V end was cut by 11 bases, the J end by 11 bases, with 18 bases between. The CDR3 region has the DNA TGTGCCGGTACCGGGGCAGGGGATAAACTGTTTTTT. Translated, it gives CAGTGAGDKLFF.

The rearrangement joins TRBV9 to TRBJ2-2; the match to TRBD1 covers 8 bases. This CDR3 has 15 amino acids. Germline loops: CDR1 SGDLS, CDR2 YYNGEE. The V and J ends lost 4 bases and 3 bases, in that order; junction bases with no gene match: 5. CDR3 loop: CASSPGTGYTGELFF. In DNA form, the CDR3 reads TGTGCCAGCAGCCCCGGGACAGGCTACACCGGGGAGCTGTTTTTT.

DNA of the CDR3: TGTGCCAGCAGCCCTGGGACAGATCAGGCCCAGTACTTC. Translating gives CASSPGTDQAQYF. J is TRBJ2-5 and V is TRBV7-3; 7 nucleotides agree with TRBD1. After removal of 5 bases from V and 9 bases from J, the junction contained 9 bases not matched to a gene. Germline V CDR1 and CDR2: SGHTA, FQGTGA. This CDR3 has 13 amino acids.